This TCR beta chain was sequenced during a study of blood T cell repertoires in COVID-19. Study-level information: Nucleic acid was either cDNA or gDNA, and it came from T cells, B-cell-depleted T cells, or PBMCs.

Some clones are missing from TCRdb's copy, which holds only in-frame ones; the method was immunoSEQ multiplex PCR. The sample has approximately 90,000 clones, 70% to 80% seen once. Per the germline V gene, CDR1 is MDHEN and CDR2 is SYDVKM. This CDR3 has 14 residues. V trimming: 3 bases; J trimming: 7 bases; junction bases outside the gene matches: 0. Sequencing was done on a sample of peripheral blood. The TCR originated in a human donor in a cohort sampled during active COVID-19. V usage is TRBV28 and J usage is TRBJ2-1; 13 nucleotides agree with TRBD2. The CDR3 region is CASSLTSGGNEQFF. CDR3 in DNA: TGTGCCAGCAGTTTGACTAGCGGGGGGAATGAGCAGTTCTTC.